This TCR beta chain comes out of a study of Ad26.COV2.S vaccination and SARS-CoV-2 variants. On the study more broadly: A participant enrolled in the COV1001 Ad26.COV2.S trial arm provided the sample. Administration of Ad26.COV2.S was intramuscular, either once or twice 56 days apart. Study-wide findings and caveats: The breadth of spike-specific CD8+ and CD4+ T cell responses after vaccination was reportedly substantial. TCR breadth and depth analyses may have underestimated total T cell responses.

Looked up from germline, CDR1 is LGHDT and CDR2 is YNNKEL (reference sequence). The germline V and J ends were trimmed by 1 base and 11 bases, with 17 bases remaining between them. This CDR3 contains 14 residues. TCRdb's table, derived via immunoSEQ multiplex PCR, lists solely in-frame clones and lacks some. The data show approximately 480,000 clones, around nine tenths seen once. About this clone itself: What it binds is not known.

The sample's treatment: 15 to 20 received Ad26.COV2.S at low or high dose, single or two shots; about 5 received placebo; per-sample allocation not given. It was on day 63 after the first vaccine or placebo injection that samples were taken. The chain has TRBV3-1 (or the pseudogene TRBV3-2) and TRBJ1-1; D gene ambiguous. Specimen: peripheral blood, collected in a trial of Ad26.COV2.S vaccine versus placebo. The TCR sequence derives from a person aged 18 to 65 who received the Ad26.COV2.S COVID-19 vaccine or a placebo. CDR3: CASSQGAGPVGAFF. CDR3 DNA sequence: TGTGCCAGCAGCCAAGGTGCAGGCCCGGTCGGGGCTTTCTTT.